This T cell receptor (beta chain) was identified in a study of identical twins. One entry per CDR3 protein results from TCRdb running MiXCR on the 5' RACE reads. The sample carries 460,000 or so distinct CDR3 sequences, 13% to 15% recorded once. A word on this clonotype: Its antigen remains unidentified.

Germline V gene data show CDR1 as MNHEY and CDR2 as SVGEGT. The CDR3 runs to 14 residues. Trimming cost V 6 bases and J 3 bases; bases outside gene matches: 6. Overall study findings and caveats: Twins' excess sharing was less marked for out-of-frame beta sequences. The authors noted that invariant MAIT and iNKT cells could partly confound zero-insertion analyses.

The data also belong to a second study, concerning yellow fever vaccine responses in identical twins.

The sequenced sample was CD4+ T cells sorted from blood. The V call is TRBV6-2 or TRBV6-3, the J call TRBJ2-7; 9 bases agree with TRBD1. The TCR comes from a woman between 18 and 30 years old in good health. CDR3 sequence (DNA): TGTGCCAGCAGACGCACGGGACAGGGCTACGAGCAGTACTTC. Its translation is CASRRTGQGYEQYF.